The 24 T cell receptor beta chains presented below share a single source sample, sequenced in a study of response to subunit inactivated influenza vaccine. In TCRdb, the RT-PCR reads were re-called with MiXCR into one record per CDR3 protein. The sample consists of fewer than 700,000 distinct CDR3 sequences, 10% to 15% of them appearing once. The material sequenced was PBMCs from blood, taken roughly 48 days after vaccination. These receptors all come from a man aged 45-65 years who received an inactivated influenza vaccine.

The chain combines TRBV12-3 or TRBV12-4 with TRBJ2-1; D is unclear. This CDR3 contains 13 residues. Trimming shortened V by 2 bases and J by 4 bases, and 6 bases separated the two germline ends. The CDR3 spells CASSLQAYNEQFF. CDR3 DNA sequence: TGTGCCAGCAGTTTACAAGCTTACAATGAGCAGTTCTTC.

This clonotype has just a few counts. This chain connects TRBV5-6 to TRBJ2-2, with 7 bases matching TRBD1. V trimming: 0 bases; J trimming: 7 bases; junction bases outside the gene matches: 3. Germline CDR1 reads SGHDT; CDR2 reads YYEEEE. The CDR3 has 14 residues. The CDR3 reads CASSLEQGIGELFF. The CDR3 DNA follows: TGTGCCAGCAGCTTGGAACAGGGGATCGGGGAGCTGTTTTTT.

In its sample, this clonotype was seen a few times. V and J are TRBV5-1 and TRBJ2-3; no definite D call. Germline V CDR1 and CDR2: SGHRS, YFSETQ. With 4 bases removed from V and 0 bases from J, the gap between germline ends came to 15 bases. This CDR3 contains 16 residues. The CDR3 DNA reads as TGCGCCAGCAGCCCACACACATCAACTAGCACAGATACGCAGTATTTT. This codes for CASSPHTSTSTDTQYF.

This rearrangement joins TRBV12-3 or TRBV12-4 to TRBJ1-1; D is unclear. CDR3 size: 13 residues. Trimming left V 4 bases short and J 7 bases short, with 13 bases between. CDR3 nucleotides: TGTGCCAGCAGTTCCCGGACTGTCTATGAAGCTTTCTTT. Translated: CASSSRTVYEAFF.

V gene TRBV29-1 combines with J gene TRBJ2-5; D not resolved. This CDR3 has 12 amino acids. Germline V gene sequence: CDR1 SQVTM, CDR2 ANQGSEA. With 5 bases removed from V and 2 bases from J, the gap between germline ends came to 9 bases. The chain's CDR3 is CSVRYGQETQYF. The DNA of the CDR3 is TGCAGCGTTCGATACGGTCAAGAGACCCAGTACTTC. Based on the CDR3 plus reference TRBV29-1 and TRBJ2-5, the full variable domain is SAVISQKPSRDICQRGTSLTIQCQVDSQVTMMFWYRQQPGQSLTLIATANQGSEATYESGFVIDKFPISRPNLTFSTLTVSNMSPEDSSIYLCSVRYGQETQYFGPGTRLLVL.

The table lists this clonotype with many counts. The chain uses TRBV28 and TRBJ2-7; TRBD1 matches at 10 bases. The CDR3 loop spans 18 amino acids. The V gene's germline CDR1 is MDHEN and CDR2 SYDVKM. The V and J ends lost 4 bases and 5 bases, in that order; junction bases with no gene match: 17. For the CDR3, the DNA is TGTGCCAGCAGTTCACTAATTACCGGGACAGGGGTAAAGGACGAGCAGTACTTC. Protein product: CASSSLITGTGVKDEQYF.

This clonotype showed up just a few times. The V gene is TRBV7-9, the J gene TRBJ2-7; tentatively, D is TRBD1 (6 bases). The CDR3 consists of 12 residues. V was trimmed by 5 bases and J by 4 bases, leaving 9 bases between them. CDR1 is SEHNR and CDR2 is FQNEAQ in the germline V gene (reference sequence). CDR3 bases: TGTGCCAGCAGCAGACAGGTATACGAGCAGTACTTC. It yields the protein CASSRQVYEQYF.

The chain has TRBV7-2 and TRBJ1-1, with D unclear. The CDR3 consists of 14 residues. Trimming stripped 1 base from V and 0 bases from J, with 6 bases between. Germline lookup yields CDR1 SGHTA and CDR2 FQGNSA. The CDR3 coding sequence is TGTGCCAGCAGCTTAGAGCGCATGAACACTGAAGCTTTCTTT. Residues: CASSLERMNTEAFF.

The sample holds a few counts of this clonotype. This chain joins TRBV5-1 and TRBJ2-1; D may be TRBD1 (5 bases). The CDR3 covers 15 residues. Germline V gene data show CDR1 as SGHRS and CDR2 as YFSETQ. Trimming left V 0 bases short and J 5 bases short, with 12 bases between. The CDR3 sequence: CASSLGTQINNEQFF. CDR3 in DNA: TGCGCCAGCAGCTTGGGGACACAAATTAACAATGAGCAGTTCTTC. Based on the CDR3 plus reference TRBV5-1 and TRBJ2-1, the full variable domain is KAGVTQTPRYLIKTRGQQVTLSCSPISGHRSVSWYQQTPGQGLQFLFEYFSETQRNKGNFPGRFSGRQFSNSRSEMNVSTLELGDSALYLCASSLGTQINNEQFFGPGTRLTVL.

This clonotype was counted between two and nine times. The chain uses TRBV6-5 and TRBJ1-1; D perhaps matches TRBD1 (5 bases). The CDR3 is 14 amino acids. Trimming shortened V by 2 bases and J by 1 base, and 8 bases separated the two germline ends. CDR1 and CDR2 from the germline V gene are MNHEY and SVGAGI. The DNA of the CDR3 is TGTGCCAGCAGTTACGGGGGTGCGAACACTGAAGCTTTCTTT. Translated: CASSYGGANTEAFF.

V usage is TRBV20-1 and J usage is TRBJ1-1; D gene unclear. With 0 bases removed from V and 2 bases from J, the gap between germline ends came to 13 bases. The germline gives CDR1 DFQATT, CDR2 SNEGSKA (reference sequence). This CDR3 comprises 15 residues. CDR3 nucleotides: TGCAGTGCTAGAGATAGGGCAGGATTAAACACTGAAGCTTTCTTT. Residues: CSARDRAGLNTEAFF.

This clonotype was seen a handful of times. CDR3 loop: CASSALRVPYEQYF. The DNA for the CDR3 is TGTGCCAGCTCTGCCTTGCGGGTACCCTACGAGCAGTACTTC. The V and J genes are TRBV18 and TRBJ2-7; tentative D call: TRBD2 (5 bases). Trimming shortened V by 6 bases and J by 2 bases, and 14 bases separated the two germline ends. This CDR3 comprises 14 residues. Per the germline V gene, CDR1 is KGHSH and CDR2 is LQKENI.

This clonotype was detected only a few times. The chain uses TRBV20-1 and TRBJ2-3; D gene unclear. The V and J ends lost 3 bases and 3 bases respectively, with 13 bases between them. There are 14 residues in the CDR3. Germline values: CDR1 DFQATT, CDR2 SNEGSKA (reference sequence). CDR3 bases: TGCAGTGCTAGCCATCAGTTTTCGACAGATACGCAGTATTTT. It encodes CSASHQFSTDTQYF.

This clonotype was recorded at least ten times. The CDR3 sequence is CASSIQGGSNQPQHF. For the CDR3, the DNA is TGTGCCAGCAGCATCCAGGGAGGGAGCAATCAGCCCCAGCATTTT. This rearrangement joins TRBV7-2 to TRBJ1-5; D might be TRBD1 (5 bases). V was trimmed by 5 bases and J by 1 base, leaving 12 bases between them. This CDR3 comprises 15 residues. CDR1 SGHTA and CDR2 FQGNSA come from the germline V gene.

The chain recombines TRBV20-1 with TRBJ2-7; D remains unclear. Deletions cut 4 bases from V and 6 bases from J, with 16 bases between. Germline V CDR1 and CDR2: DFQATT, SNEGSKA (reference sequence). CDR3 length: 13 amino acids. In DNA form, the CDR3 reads TGCAGTGCTACCCGGGCTGCGGCTGGCGAGCAGTACTTC. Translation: CSATRAAAGEQYF.

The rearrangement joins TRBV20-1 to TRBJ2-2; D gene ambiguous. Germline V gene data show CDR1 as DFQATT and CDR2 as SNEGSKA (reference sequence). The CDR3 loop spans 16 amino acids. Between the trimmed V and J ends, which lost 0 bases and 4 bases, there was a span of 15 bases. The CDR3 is CSAREAARGPTGELFF. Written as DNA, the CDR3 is TGCAGTGCTAGAGAGGCGGCCCGTGGGCCCACCGGGGAGCTGTTTTTT.

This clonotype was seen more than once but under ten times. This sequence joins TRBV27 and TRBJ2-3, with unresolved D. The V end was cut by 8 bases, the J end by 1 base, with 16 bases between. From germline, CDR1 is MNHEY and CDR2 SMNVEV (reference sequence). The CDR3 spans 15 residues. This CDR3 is CASYTSVSRTDTQYF. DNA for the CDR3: TGTGCCAGCTACACCTCCGTTTCCCGCACAGATACGCAGTATTTT.

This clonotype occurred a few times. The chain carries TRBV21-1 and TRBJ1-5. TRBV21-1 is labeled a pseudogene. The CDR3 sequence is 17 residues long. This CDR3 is CASSQGPTDFQIRPQHF. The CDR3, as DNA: TGTGCCAGCAGCCAAGGCCCAACGGACTTCCAGATCAGGCCCCAGCATTTT.

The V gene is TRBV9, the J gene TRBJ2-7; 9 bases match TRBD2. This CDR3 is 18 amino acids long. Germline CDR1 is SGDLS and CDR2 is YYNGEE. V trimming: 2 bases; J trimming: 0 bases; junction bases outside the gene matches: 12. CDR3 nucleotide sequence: TGTGCCAGCAGCGTGGGCTCCGGCGGGAGGGTAGACTCCTACGAGCAGTACTTC. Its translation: CASSVGSGGRVDSYEQYF.

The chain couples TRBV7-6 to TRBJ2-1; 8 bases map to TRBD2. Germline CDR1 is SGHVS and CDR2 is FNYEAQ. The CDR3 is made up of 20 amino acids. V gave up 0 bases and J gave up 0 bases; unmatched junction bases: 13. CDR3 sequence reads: CASSLAPPTSADSSYNEQFF. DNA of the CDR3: TGTGCCAGCAGCTTAGCGCCCCCGACTAGCGCCGATAGCTCCTACAATGAGCAGTTCTTC.

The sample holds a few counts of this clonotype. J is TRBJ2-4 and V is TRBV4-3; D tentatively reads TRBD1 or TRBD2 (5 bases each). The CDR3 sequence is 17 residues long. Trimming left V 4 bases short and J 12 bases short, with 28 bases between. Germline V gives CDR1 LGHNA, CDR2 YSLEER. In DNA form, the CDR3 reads TGCGCCAGCAGCCCAGGGAGAAGTTGGAGGCCCGGTATCGCTCAGTACTTC. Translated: CASSPGRSWRPGIAQYF.

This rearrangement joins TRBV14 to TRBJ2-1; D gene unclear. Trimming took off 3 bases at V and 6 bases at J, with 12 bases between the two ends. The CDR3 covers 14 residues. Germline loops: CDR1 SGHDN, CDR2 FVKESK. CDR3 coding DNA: TGTGCCAGCAGCCACATTTTCAGGCGCAATGAGCAGTTCTTC. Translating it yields CASSHIFRRNEQFF.

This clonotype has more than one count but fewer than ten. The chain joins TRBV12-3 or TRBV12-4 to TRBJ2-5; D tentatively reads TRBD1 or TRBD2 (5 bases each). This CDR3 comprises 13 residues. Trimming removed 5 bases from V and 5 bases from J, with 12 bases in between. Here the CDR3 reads CASSVGARETQYF. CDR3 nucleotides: TGTGCCAGCAGTGTCGGGGCCAGGGAGACCCAGTACTTC.

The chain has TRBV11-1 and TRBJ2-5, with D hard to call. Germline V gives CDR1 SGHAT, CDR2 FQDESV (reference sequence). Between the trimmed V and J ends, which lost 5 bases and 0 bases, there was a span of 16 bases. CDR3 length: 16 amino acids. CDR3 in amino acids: CASSASRANYQETQYF. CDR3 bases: TGTGCCAGCAGCGCCTCAAGGGCTAACTACCAAGAGACCCAGTACTTC.